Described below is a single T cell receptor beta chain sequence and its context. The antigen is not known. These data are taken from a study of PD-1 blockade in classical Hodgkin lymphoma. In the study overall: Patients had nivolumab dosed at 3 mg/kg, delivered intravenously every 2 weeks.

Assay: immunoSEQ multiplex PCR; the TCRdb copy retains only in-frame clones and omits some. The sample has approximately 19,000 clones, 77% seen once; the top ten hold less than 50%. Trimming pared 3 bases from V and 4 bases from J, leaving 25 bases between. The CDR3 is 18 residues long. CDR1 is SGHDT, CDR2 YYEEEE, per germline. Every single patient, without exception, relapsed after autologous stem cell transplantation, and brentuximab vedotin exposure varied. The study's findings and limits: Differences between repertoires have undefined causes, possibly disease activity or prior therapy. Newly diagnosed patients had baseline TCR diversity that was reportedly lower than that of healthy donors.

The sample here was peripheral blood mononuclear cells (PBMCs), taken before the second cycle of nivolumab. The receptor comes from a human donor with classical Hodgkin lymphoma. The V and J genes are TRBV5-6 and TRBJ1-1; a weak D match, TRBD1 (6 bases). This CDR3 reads CASSWSGTQNWGGTEAFF. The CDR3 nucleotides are TGTGCCAGCAGCTGGTCCGGGACACAAAACTGGGGCGGCACTGAAGCTTTCTTT.